This T cell receptor beta chain was profiled in a study of T cell repertoires in cytomegalovirus infection. Background on the study: Indications of both CMV infection and matching HLA type were provided by public TCR beta signatures.

A note on this clonotype: Its target is unknown.

Per germline, CDR1 WNHNN and CDR2 SYGVQD (reference sequence). The CDR3 is 17 residues long. V gave up 4 bases and J gave up 1 base, with 17 bases separating them. General study findings and limits: Cumulated frequencies of public TCR beta families served to identify carriers of CMV plus the relevant HLA. Predominance within the ex vivo response was attributable to HLA-C-restricted CMV-specific TCR beta clonotypes.

TCRdb fed the reads into MiXCR, producing one record per CDR3 protein. Of more than 650,000 distinct CDR3 sequences in the sample, approximately 34% were seen once. What was sequenced was PBMCs. The rearrangement uses TRBV10-1 and TRBJ2-1; D call uncertain. This clonotype originated in a human donor in good health (CMV status not recorded). Some clones in this sample may be carry-over from other donors' samples. The CDR3 DNA is TGCGCCAGCAGTGGGATTGGCACGGTCGATTCCTACAATGAGCAGTTCTTC. It specifies CASSGIGTVDSYNEQFF.